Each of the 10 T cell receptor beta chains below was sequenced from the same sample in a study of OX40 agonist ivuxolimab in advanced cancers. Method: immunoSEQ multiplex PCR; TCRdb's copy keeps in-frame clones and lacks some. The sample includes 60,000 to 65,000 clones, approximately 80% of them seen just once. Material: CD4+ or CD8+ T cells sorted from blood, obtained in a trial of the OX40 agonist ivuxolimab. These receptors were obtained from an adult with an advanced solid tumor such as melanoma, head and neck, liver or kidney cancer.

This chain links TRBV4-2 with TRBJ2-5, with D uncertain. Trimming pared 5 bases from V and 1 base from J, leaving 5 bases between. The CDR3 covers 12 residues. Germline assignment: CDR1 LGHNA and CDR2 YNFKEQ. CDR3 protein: CASSFPQETQYF. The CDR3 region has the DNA TGTGCCAGCAGCTTTCCCCAAGAGACCCAGTACTTC.

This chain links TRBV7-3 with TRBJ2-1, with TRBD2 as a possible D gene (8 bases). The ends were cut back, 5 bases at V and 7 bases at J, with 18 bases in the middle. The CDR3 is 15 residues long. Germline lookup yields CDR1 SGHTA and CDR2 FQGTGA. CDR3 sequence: CASSPGRGQGNEQFF. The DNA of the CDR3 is TGTGCCAGCAGCCCCGGGAGGGGGCAGGGGAATGAGCAGTTCTTC. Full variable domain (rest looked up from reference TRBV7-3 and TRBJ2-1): GAGVSQTPSNKVTEKGKYVELRCDPISGHTALYWYRQSLGQGPEFLIYFQGTGAADDSGLPNDRFFAVRPEGSVSTLKIQRTERGDSAVYLCASSPGRGQGNEQFFGPGTRLTVL.

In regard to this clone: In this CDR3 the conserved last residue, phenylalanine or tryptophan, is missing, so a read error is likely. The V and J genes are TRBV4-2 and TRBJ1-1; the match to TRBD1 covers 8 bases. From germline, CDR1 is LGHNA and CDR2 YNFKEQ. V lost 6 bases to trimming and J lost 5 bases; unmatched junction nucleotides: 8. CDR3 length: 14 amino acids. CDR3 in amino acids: CASRRQGASTEAFL. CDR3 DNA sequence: TGTGCCAGCAGGCGTCAGGGGGCGAGTACTGAAGCTTTCCTT.

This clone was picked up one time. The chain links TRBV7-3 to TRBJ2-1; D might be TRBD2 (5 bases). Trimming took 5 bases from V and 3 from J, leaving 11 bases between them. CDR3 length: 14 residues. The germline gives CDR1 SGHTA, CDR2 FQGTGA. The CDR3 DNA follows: TGTGCCAGCAGCCCTACAGCGGACTACAATGAGCAGTTCTTC. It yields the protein CASSPTADYNEQFF.

Here the CDR3 DNA reads TGCAGTGCTAGAGACCGGACCGAGCAGTACGTC. Protein sequence: CSARDRTEQYV. The chain carries TRBV20-1 and TRBJ2-7; D unresolved. The length of the CDR3 is 11 residues. The germline CDR1 and CDR2 sequences are DFQATT and SNEGSKA (reference sequence). Trimming removed 0 bases from V and 6 bases from J, with 6 bases in between.

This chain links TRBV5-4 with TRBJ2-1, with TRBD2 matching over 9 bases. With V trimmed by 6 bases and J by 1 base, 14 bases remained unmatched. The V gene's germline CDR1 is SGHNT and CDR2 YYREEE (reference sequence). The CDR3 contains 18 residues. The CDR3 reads CASIPSGTRAGSYNEQFF. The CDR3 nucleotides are TGTGCCAGCATCCCTAGCGGGACCAGAGCAGGGTCCTACAATGAGCAGTTCTTC.

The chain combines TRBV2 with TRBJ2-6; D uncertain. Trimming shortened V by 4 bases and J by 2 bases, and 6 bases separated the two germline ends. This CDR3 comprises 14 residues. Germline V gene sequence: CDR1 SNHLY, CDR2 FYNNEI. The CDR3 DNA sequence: TGTGCCAGCAGTGGGACGGCTGGGGCCAACGTCCTGACTTTC. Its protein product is CASSGTAGANVLTF.

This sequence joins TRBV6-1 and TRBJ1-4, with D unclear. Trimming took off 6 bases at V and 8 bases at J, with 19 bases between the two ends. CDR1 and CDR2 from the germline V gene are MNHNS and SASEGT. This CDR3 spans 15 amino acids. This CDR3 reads CASSPTIRVGEKLFF. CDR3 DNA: TGTGCCAGCAGCCCAACTATAAGAGTCGGGGAAAAACTGTTTTTT.

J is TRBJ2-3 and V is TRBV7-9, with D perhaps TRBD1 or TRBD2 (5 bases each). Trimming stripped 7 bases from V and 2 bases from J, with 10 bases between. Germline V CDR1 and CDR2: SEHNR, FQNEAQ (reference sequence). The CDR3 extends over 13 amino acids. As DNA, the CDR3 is TGTGCCAGCAACCCGGGGCACACAGATACGCAGTATTTT. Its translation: CASNPGHTDTQYF.

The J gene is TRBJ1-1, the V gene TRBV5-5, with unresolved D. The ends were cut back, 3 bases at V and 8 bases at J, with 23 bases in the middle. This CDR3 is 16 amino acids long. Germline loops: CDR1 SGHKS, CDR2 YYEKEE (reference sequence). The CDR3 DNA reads TGTGCCAGCAGCTCCTCCGGACCACTCTTTCCCCAGGAAGCTTTCTTT. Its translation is CASSSSGPLFPQEAFF.